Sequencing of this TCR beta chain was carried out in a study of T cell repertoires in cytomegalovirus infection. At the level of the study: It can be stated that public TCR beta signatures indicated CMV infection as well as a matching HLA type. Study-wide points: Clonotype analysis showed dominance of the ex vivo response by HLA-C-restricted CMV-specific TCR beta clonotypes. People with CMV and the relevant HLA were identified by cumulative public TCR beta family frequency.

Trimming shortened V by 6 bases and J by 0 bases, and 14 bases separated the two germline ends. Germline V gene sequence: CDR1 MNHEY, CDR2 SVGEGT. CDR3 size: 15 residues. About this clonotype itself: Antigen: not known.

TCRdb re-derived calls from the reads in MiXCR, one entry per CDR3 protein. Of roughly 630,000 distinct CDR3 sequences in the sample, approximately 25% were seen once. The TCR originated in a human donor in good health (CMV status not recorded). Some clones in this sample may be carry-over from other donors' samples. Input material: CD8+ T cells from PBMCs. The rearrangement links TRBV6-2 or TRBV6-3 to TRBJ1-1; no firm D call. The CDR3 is CASRTGSRMNTEAFF. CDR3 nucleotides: TGTGCCAGCAGAACCGGGTCGCGGATGAACACTGAAGCTTTCTTT.